This T cell receptor (beta chain) was documented in a study of OX40 agonist ivuxolimab in advanced cancers. Across the study: Patient treatment consisted of intravenous ivuxolimab administration every 2 weeks at 0.01 to 10 mg/kg.

V gave up 6 bases and J gave up 1 base, with 10 bases separating them. Germline CDR1 MNHEY, CDR2 SVGAGI. This CDR3 comprises 13 residues. The investigators sampled blood at baseline, at cycle 4 day 1, and at cycle 7 day 1. Assay used: immunoSEQ multiplex PCR; TCRdb lists only in-frame clones, some missing. The sample includes 60,000 to 85,000 clones, about nine tenths of them seen just once. J is TRBJ2-7 and V is TRBV6-5; D possibly corresponds to TRBD1 (5 bases). This material consisted of CD4+ or CD8+ T cells sorted from blood, taken in a trial of the OX40 agonist ivuxolimab. The TCR originated in an adult with an advanced solid tumor such as melanoma, head and neck, liver or kidney cancer. Written as DNA, the CDR3 is TGTGCCAGCAGCGCGACAGCTTCCTACGAGCAGTACTTC. Translating gives CASSATASYEQYF.